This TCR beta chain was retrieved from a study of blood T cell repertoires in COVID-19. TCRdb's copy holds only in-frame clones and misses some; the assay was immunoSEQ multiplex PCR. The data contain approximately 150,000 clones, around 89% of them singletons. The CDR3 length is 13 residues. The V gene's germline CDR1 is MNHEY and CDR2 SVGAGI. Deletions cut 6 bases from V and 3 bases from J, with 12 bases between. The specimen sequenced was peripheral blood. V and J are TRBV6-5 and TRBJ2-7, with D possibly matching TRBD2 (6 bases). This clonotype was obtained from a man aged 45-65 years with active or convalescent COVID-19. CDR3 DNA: TGTGCCAGCAGGGAGGGACCGGACTACGAGCAGTACTTC. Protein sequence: CASREGPDYEQYF.